These 29 T cell receptor beta chains were sequenced from one sample in a study of T cells in Graves' hyperthyroidism and ophthalmopathy. Amplification of TCR beta CDR3 regions used RNA as the template. HTBI primers drove first-round RT-PCR of the TCR CDR3. MiXCR was run by TCRdb on the multiplex PCR reads, yielding one entry per CDR3 protein. The sample shows about 500,000 distinct CDR3 sequences, 16% of them seen only once. Sequencing was carried out using blood. Source of these receptors: a woman under 30 with Graves' hyperthyroidism.

This chain uses TRBV28 with TRBJ2-7, with D perhaps matching TRBD2 (6 bases). Trimming took 10 bases from V and 4 from J, leaving 11 bases between them. Germline CDR1 and CDR2: MDHEN and SYDVKM. CDR3 size: 11 residues. The CDR3 bases are TGTGCCACGGGGACTTTGTACGAGCAGTACTTC. This codes for CATGTLYEQYF.

This clonotype was counted many times. This rearrangement joins TRBV5-1 to TRBJ1-1; TRBD1 might be the D (6 bases). The V and J ends lost 4 bases and 0 bases respectively, with 13 bases between them. This CDR3 region has 15 residues. Germline values: CDR1 SGHRS, CDR2 YFSETQ. DNA of the CDR3: TGCGCCAGCAGCATTCGTACAGGGCTGAACACTGAAGCTTTCTTT. Translated: CASSIRTGLNTEAFF.

The chain recombines TRBV3-2 with TRBJ1-5. TRBV3-2 is a pseudogene segment. The CDR3 is 15 amino acids. This CDR3 reads CASTPGRDSNQPQHF. The CDR3, as DNA: TGTGCCAGCACCCCAGGGCGCGATAGCAATCAGCCCCAGCATTTT.

This rearrangement joins TRBV24-1 to TRBJ2-1; 7 bases are shared with TRBD1. Germline V gene data show CDR1 as KGHDR and CDR2 as SFDVKD. This CDR3 contains 15 residues. The V gene end was trimmed by 5 bases and the J gene end by 10 bases; junction bases not matched to a gene: 13. The CDR3: CATSGGLRTGREQFF. Here the CDR3 DNA reads TGTGCCACCAGTGGAGGTCTTCGGACAGGACGGGAGCAGTTCTTC.

This clonotype came up many times. The chain couples TRBV5-6 to TRBJ2-7, with D perhaps assigned TRBD1 or TRBD2 (5 bases each). The CDR3 totals 14 residues. With 1 base removed from V and 4 bases from J, the gap between germline ends came to 12 bases. Germline values: CDR1 SGHDT, CDR2 YYEEEE. The CDR3 protein is CASSLLGEKYEQYF. CDR3 nucleotides: TGTGCCAGCAGCTTGCTAGGGGAGAAGTACGAGCAGTACTTC. The whole variable domain, filled in from reference TRBV5-6 and TRBJ2-7, reads DAGVTQSPTHLIKTRGQQVTLRCSPKSGHDTVSWYQQALGQGPQFIFQYYEEEERQRGNFPDRFSGHQFPNYSSELNVNALLLGDSALYLCASSLLGEKYEQYFGPGTRLTVT.

This clonotype was seen repeatedly, ten times or more. V usage is TRBV7-8 and J usage is TRBJ2-5; 8 bases are shared with TRBD1. V was clipped by 5 bases and J by 5 bases; unmatched bases: 10. CDR3 size: 15 residues. Germline CDR1 reads SGHVS; CDR2 reads FQNEAQ. The CDR3 loop is CASSPPGAGGETQYF. The CDR3 DNA sequence: TGTGCCAGCAGCCCCCCCGGGGCAGGGGGCGAGACCCAGTACTTC.

This clonotype showed up many times. V and J are TRBV7-2 and TRBJ2-7, with a possible D match to TRBD1 (5 bases). Trimming took 2 bases from V and 3 from J, leaving 11 bases between them. This CDR3 is built from 14 residues. The germline V gene encodes CDR1 SGHTA and CDR2 FQGNSA. The CDR3 DNA follows: TGTGCCAGCAGCTTACAGGACACCCTCTACGAGCAGTACTTC. Translated: CASSLQDTLYEQYF.

Only a few counts were recorded for this clonotype. The gene calls are TRBV20-1 and TRBJ2-7; weak D call: TRBD1 (6 bases). V lost 1 base and J 3 bases, leaving 16 bases between the germline ends. CDR1 DFQATT and CDR2 SNEGSKA come from the germline V gene (reference sequence). This CDR3 has 15 amino acids. This chain's CDR3 is CSARGPTGNFYEQYF. The CDR3 DNA reads as TGCAGTGCTAGAGGTCCCACAGGGAATTTCTACGAGCAGTACTTC.

This clonotype was seen repeatedly, ten times or more. The V call is TRBV12-3 or TRBV12-4, the J call TRBJ1-2; D is undetermined. This CDR3 contains 13 residues. With 6 bases removed from V and 1 base from J, the gap between germline ends came to 9 bases. The CDR3 bases are TGTGCCAGCAGCATTACCGATAACTATGGCTACACCTTC. It translates to CASSITDNYGYTF.

The chain has TRBV14 and TRBJ2-4; TRBD2 matches at 11 bases. V lost 1 base to trimming and J lost 8 bases; unmatched junction nucleotides: 13. The CDR3 sequence is 18 residues long. Germline CDR1 is SGHDN and CDR2 is FVKESK. The CDR3 nucleotides read TGTGCCAGCAGCCAAGGATTCCTAGCGGGAGGTTTTATTGACATTCAGTACTTC. This codes for CASSQGFLAGGFIDIQYF.

This clonotype came up a few times. The chain carries TRBV5-8 and TRBJ2-7; the match to TRBD1 covers 7 bases. Germline CDR1 SGHTS, CDR2 YDEGEE. J was trimmed by 5 bases and V by 4 bases; bases with no gene match: 12. CDR3 length: 15 residues. In nucleotides, the CDR3 is TGTGCCAGCAGCCCCCGGGACAGCCTTTGGGACGAGCAGTACTTC. Its translation: CASSPRDSLWDEQYF. The entire variable domain, with the rest obtained from reference TRBV5-8 and TRBJ2-7, is as follows: EAGVTQSPTHLIKTRGQQATLRCSPISGHTSVYWYQQALGLGLQFLLWYDEGEERNRGNFPPRFSGRQFPNYSSELNVNALELEDSALYLCASSPRDSLWDEQYFGPGTRLTVT.

This clonotype has ten or more counts. The gene calls are TRBV20-1 and TRBJ1-2; 7 bases are shared with TRBD1. Germline V CDR1 and CDR2: DFQATT, SNEGSKA (reference sequence). There are 13 residues in the CDR3. J was trimmed by 5 bases and V by 5 bases; bases with no gene match: 8. CDR3 DNA: TGCAGTGCTGGACAGGTTGGAGCGTATGGCTACACCTTC. It translates to CSAGQVGAYGYTF.

The chain employs TRBV27 and TRBJ2-5; D gene unclear. Germline V CDR1 and CDR2: MNHEY, SMNVEV (reference sequence). The V and J ends lost 4 bases and 7 bases respectively, with 37 bases between them. The CDR3 consists of 21 residues. The CDR3 DNA reads as TGTGCCAGCAGTTCCCGGACCCCGGGCCATTTTACGAGCAGCGCCCCAGGGACCCAGTACTTC. It translates to CASSSRTPGHFTSSAPGTQYF.

This chain joins TRBV7-2 and TRBJ1-5; the D is unclear. Trimming shortened V by 5 bases and J by 1 base, and 12 bases separated the two germline ends. The CDR3 is 15 residues long. The germline CDR1 and CDR2 sequences are SGHTA and FQGNSA. As DNA, the CDR3 is TGTGCCAGCAGCCCACTGACGGGAAGCAATCAGCCCCAGCATTTT. Translated: CASSPLTGSNQPQHF. Drawing the rest from reference TRBV7-2 and TRBJ1-5, the complete variable domain is GAGVSQSPSNKVTEKGKDVELRCDPISGHTALYWYRQSLGQGLEFLIYFQGNSAPDKSGLPSDRFSAERTGGSVSTLTIQRTQQEDSAVYLCASSPLTGSNQPQHFGDGTRLSIL.

The genes are TRBV12-3 or TRBV12-4 and TRBJ2-7; D call uncertain. There are 13 residues in the CDR3. Trimming removed 6 bases at V and 3 bases at J, with 12 bases between. The CDR3 DNA follows: TGTGCCAGCAGCTCCGACAAGTTCTACGAGCAGTACTTC. Translating it yields CASSSDKFYEQYF.

The chain has TRBV6-1 and TRBJ1-1; D gene uncertain. V lost 6 bases and J 0 bases, leaving 14 bases between the germline ends. The length of the CDR3 is 15 residues. Germline V gene sequence: CDR1 MNHNS, CDR2 SASEGT. CDR3 sequence reads: CASRTPGGMNTEAFF. DNA of the CDR3: TGTGCCAGCAGGACCCCCGGCGGGATGAACACTGAAGCTTTCTTT.

Concerning this clonotype: One junction end does not reproduce the germline sequence, and a read error may be involved. V usage is TRBV24-1 and J usage is TRBJ1-4; TRBD1 is a possible D gene (5 bases). Germline-derived CDR1 and CDR2 are KGHDR and SFDVKD. The CDR3 loop spans 13 amino acids. CDR3 region: CATSGPGSENLFF. The CDR3 bases are TGTGCCACCAGTGGCCCAGGGAGTGAAAACCTGTTTTTT.

The chain is built from TRBV7-9 and TRBJ2-1; D unresolved. Trimming removed 5 bases at V and 12 bases at J, with 20 bases between. The germline CDR1 and CDR2 sequences are SEHNR and FQNEAQ (reference sequence). The CDR3 length is 14 residues. The CDR3 region has the DNA TGTGCCAGCAGCCCGACCCGCCGATTTCATGGGCAGTTCTTC. Its protein product is CASSPTRRFHGQFF.

The chain recombines TRBV2 with TRBJ1-5, with TRBD1 matching 9 bases. This CDR3 region has 16 residues. Germline V gene sequence: CDR1 SNHLY, CDR2 FYNNEI. The trim removed 6 bases at V and 6 bases at J, leaving 12 bases unmatched. In nucleotides, the CDR3 is TGTGCCAGCAGCGAGGAGAGGACAGGGGATGTTCAGCCCCAGCATTTT. Translation: CASSEERTGDVQPQHF.

The CDR3 DNA reads as TGTGCCACCAGTGATCCAGGGGAATCGCACTATGGCTACACCTTC. Translation gives CATSDPGESHYGYTF. The chain employs TRBV24-1 and TRBJ1-2; D perhaps matches TRBD1 (6 bases). This CDR3 region has 15 residues. Germline V gene data show CDR1 as KGHDR and CDR2 as SFDVKD. With 3 bases removed from V and 3 bases from J, the gap between germline ends came to 13 bases.

This clonotype showed up many times. The rearrangement links TRBV7-8 to TRBJ2-5, with 8 bases that match TRBD2. The J segment lost 4 bases and the V segment lost 6 bases, leaving 25 bases of the junction unmatched. In germline, CDR1 is SGHVS, CDR2 FQNEAQ. The CDR3 consists of 20 residues. CDR3 region: CASSTKPGTRSFAQGETQYF. CDR3 DNA: TGTGCCAGCAGTACAAAGCCCGGGACTAGAAGTTTTGCGCAAGGAGAGACCCAGTACTTC. The full variable domain, with the rest looked up from reference TRBV7-8 and TRBJ2-5, is GAGVSQSPRYKVAKRGQDVALRCDPISGHVSLFWYQQALGQGPEFLTYFQNEAQLDKSGLPSDRFFAERPEGSVSTLKIQRTQQEDSAVYLCASSTKPGTRSFAQGETQYFGPGTRLLVL.

In its sample, this clonotype was seen many times. The chain couples TRBV18 to TRBJ2-7, with 7 bases identical to TRBD2. The V gene end was trimmed by 6 bases and the J gene end by 5 bases; junction bases not matched to a gene: 7. From germline, CDR1 is KGHSH and CDR2 LQKENI. There are 13 residues in the CDR3. The chain's CDR3 is CASSSLGRNEQYF. CDR3 bases: TGTGCCAGCTCCTCACTCGGGAGGAACGAGCAGTACTTC.

The chain employs TRBV7-9 and TRBJ2-4; D gene ambiguous. Trimming removed 0 bases at V and 0 bases at J, with 18 bases between. CDR1 and CDR2 (germline): SEHNR, FQNEAQ (reference sequence). The CDR3 runs to 19 residues. CDR3 DNA: TGTGCCAGCAGCTTAGCGCTAAATAGGGTCTCACTAGCCAAAAACATTCAGTACTTC. It is translated as CASSLALNRVSLAKNIQYF.

Only a few counts were recorded for this clonotype. The chain combines TRBV10-3 with TRBJ2-1; tentatively, D is TRBD2 (6 bases). CDR1 ENHRY and CDR2 SYGVKD come from the germline V gene. CDR3 length: 15 residues. Trimming pared 4 bases from V and 6 bases from J, leaving 16 bases between. The DNA for the CDR3 is TGTGCCATCAGTGGGTCCGGGACTGCTTTCAATGAGCAGTTCTTC. Residues: CAISGSGTAFNEQFF.

The chain joins TRBV7-9 to TRBJ2-1; no firm D call. The CDR3 runs to 13 residues. Germline CDR1 is SEHNR and CDR2 is FQNEAQ (reference sequence). The V gene lost 1 base and the J gene lost 6 bases, with 7 bases spanning the gap. The CDR3 loop is CASSLGAPNEQFF. The CDR3 bases are TGTGCCAGCAGCTTAGGTGCCCCCAATGAGCAGTTCTTC.

V usage is TRBV4-3 and J usage is TRBJ1-2, with 10 positions matching TRBD1. V shed 4 bases and J 3 bases; nucleotides not matched to a gene: 8. CDR1 is LGHNA, CDR2 YSLEER, per germline. The CDR3 sequence is 16 residues long. The CDR3 reads CASSLEGGTGDYGYTF. The DNA for the CDR3 is TGCGCCAGCAGCCTCGAGGGGGGGACAGGGGACTATGGCTACACCTTC.

This clonotype was seen a few times. The chain is built from TRBV5-1 and TRBJ2-6; D is undetermined. The germline gives CDR1 SGHRS, CDR2 YFSETQ. The CDR3 contains 11 residues. The ends were cut back, 2 bases at V and 12 bases at J, with 6 bases in the middle. In nucleotides, the CDR3 is TGCGCCAGCAGCTTTGACGCCGTCCTGACTTTC. Translation gives CASSFDAVLTF.

In its sample, this clonotype was seen many times. J is TRBJ2-1 and V is TRBV6-2 or TRBV6-3; a weak D match, TRBD2 (5 bases). V gave up 5 bases and J gave up 3 bases, with 8 bases separating them. Germline values: CDR1 MNHEY, CDR2 SVGEGT. The CDR3 has 13 residues. The CDR3 bases are TGTGCCAGCAGTCACCGGGACTACAATGAGCAGTTCTTC. Protein: CASSHRDYNEQFF.

This sequence joins TRBV19 and TRBJ1-1; no definite D call. The length of the CDR3 is 11 residues. Germline CDR1 and CDR2: LNHDA and SQIVND (reference sequence). Trimming cost V 7 bases and J 10 bases, with 13 bases left between them. CDR3 sequence: CASNQHTLAFF. In DNA form, the CDR3 reads TGTGCCAGTAACCAGCACACGCTAGCTTTCTTT. The full variable domain, its missing parts supplied by reference TRBV19 and TRBJ1-1, is DGGITQSPKYLFRKEGQNVTLSCEQNLNHDAMYWYRQDPGQGLRLIYYSQIVNDFQKGDIAEGYSVSREKKESFPLTVTSAQKNPTAFYLCASNQHTLAFFGQGTRLTVV.